This T cell receptor beta chain was identified in a study of Ad26.COV2.S vaccination and SARS-CoV-2 variants (dated by TCRdb to the early 2020s). A note on the overall study: Donors in the vaccine arm were drawn from COV1001, a multicentre, randomized, double-blind, placebo-controlled phase I-IIa trial testing Ad26.COV2.S in healthy adults. Ad26.COV2.S was administered intramuscularly at 5 x 10^10 or 1 x 10^11 viral particles, either as a single shot or as two shots given 56 days apart. TCRbeta repertoire sequencing was used to assess the specificity and breadth of SARS-CoV-2-reactive T cell receptors after Ad26.COV2.S vaccination. A total of around 32 samples were included in the TCR-sequenced set, comprising approximately 20 Ad26.COV2.S vaccine recipients, 5 placebo recipients and 8 SARS-CoV-2 convalescent individuals. Trial participants were randomized into five groups of five, in which low-dose or high-dose Ad26.COV2.S was given once or twice, or placebo was given on both occasions. Investigators remained blinded to trial group allocation during experiments and outcome assessment.

The immunoSEQ Assay was used to sequence TCRbeta CDR3 regions. After extraction, genomic DNA underwent amplification by bias-controlled multiplex PCR, followed by high-throughput sequencing. Under the source paper's analysis protocol: Collapsing and filtering of sequences were performed to quantify the absolute abundance of each unique TCRbeta CDR3 region. T cell fraction was estimated by normalization of TCRbeta template counts to usable DNA, with usable DNA being measured through amplification of reference genes present in all nucleated cells. Repertoire TCRs were annotated as SARS-CoV-2-specific by exact matching of V gene, CDR3 amino acid sequence and J gene to a known reactive TCR set. MIRA supplied the reference SARS-CoV-2 TCR set, which was filtered for enrichment in COVID-19-positive ImmuneCODE repertoires so that public or cross-reactive TCRs were removed. Using the MIRA antigens, annotated TCRs were further analysed by specific ORF or by position within an ORF. Depth was the summed frequency of annotated unique rearrangements, while breadth was defined as annotated unique rearrangements over total unique productive rearrangements. Two-sided Wilcoxon rank-sum tests were used to compare TCR breadth between groups. The immuneACCESS repertoire file appears here via TCRdb, limited to in-frame rearrangements. These files lack a portion of the clones; in checked studies, under half of the deficit traces to unresolved V genes, and the cause of the others is not known. The D gene and trimming were derived from the DNA, and the V and J assignments and clone size from that table. In all, the sample holds over 200,000 clones, and roughly 90% of those were seen once. Of the sample, over 8.5% is held by the ten largest clones.

Trimming leaves V shorter by 4 bases and J shorter by 5 bases, with the junction holding 12 bases beyond the gene matches. The cysteine opens and the phenylalanine closes a CDR3 of 16 amino acids. Only the CDR3 part of the read is kept: 48 bases, read in frame from the first base. CDR1 MDHEN and CDR2 SYDVKM were looked up in the germline V gene. The treatment or condition label corresponds to: about 20 received Ad26.COV2.S at low or high dose, single or two shots; five or six received placebo; per-sample allocation not given. For vaccine and placebo recipients, the sequenced repertoires came from samples collected on day 63 after the first injection. In Cohort 1b, 25 or so adults aged 18-55 years were enrolled at a single site in Boston, USA, between 29 July and 7 August 2020. Ad26.COV2.S was a replication-incompetent adenovirus type 26 vector expressing a prefusion-stabilized SARS-CoV-2 spike protein from the original Wuhan strain.

Broader findings and caveats from the paper: Vaccine and placebo recipients had similar non-spike TCR breadth, a finding consistent with the vaccine containing only spike. Substantial breadth of spike-specific CD8+ and CD4+ T cell responses was reported after vaccination. Spike-specific TCR breadth was higher in Ad26.COV2.S recipients than in placebo recipients (P = 0.0014). The authors noted that the TCR breadth and depth analyses may have underestimated total T cell responses. The study was not powered for comparison of responses between vaccine doses or regimens.

Concerning this clone itself: This clone's antigen is unknown. Base qualities are missing; no much larger clone stands one base away.

The material was peripheral blood, obtained in a trial of Ad26.COV2.S vaccine versus placebo. The V gene is TRBV28 and the J gene is TRBJ2-5; 8 of the junction bases match TRBD2. The sequence derives from a person between 18 and 59 years old who received the Ad26.COV2.S COVID-19 vaccine or a placebo. The CDR3 loop reads CASSSYFGGGYETQYF. In nucleotide form, the sequence is TGTGCCAGCAGTTCCTACTTCGGGGGGGGTTATGAGACCCAGTACTTC.